Shown below are 10 T cell receptor beta chains from a single sample sequenced in a study of shared clonotypes between healthy human individuals. Profiling relied on immunoSEQ multiplex PCR, and the TCRdb table lists in-frame clones only, not all of them. The table lists around 430,000 clones, 70% to 80% of them singletons. Specimen: PBMCs. The source is a middle-aged woman in good health. Some clones in this sample may be carry-over from other donors' samples.

This clone occurred a few times. The chain employs TRBV10-2 and TRBJ2-1; 8 positions match TRBD2. The CDR3 totals 14 residues. V shed 4 bases, J shed 3 bases, and the junction held 2 bases outside the gene matches. CDR1 is WSHSY, CDR2 SAAADI, per germline. CDR3 DNA: TGCGCCAGCAGTGGCGGGACTAGCTACAATGAGCAGTTCTTC. It yields the protein CASSGGTSYNEQFF.

This clone was recorded once. The chain uses TRBV5-6 and TRBJ2-7, with TRBD2 matching over 13 bases. The V segment lost 2 bases and the J segment 2 bases; nucleotides outside the gene matches: 1. Germline loops: CDR1 SGHDT, CDR2 YYEEEE. This CDR3 has 15 residues. The CDR3 is CASSLGTSGAYEQYF. In nucleotides, the CDR3 is TGTGCCAGCAGCTTAGGGACTAGCGGGGCCTACGAGCAGTACTTC.

This clone appeared many times. The J gene is TRBJ2-7, the V gene TRBV28; 9 nucleotides match TRBD1. V gave up 3 bases and J gave up 3 bases; unmatched junction bases: 6. CDR3 length: 15 residues. Germline V gives CDR1 MDHEN, CDR2 SYDVKM. CDR3 nucleotide sequence: TGTGCCAGCAGTTTCGACAGGGGGGCTAACTACGAGCAGTACTTC. It encodes CASSFDRGANYEQYF.

This clone has just one count. The V gene is TRBV4-3, the J gene TRBJ1-5; perhaps TRBD1 as D (5 bases). The germline V and J ends were trimmed by 0 bases and 7 bases, with 7 bases remaining between them. CDR1 is LGHNA and CDR2 is YSLEER in the germline V gene. This CDR3 is 13 amino acids long. The CDR3 loop reads CASSQDSGQPQHF. The CDR3 bases are TGCGCCAGCAGCCAAGATTCAGGGCAGCCCCAGCATTTT.

The chain carries TRBV29-1 and TRBJ1-2; D unclear. The CDR3 extends over 12 amino acids. V dropped 0 bases and J dropped 8 bases, with 10 bases sitting between them. The germline V gene encodes CDR1 SQVTM and CDR2 ANQGSEA. In nucleotides, the CDR3 is TGCAGCGTTGAAGAGGGCCGAGTGGGCTACACCTTC. Protein: CSVEEGRVGYTF.

The chain carries TRBV28 and TRBJ2-5, with D perhaps TRBD2 (5 bases). The end of the DNA aligns better with TRBJ2-7, so the J call may be wrong. The CDR3 totals 14 residues. Germline V gives CDR1 MDHEN, CDR2 SYDVKM. The CDR3 is CASSLDGILDEQYF. CDR3 bases: TGTGCCAGCAGCCTTGACGGGATCCTCGACGAGCAGTACTTC.

The rearrangement uses TRBV29-1 and TRBJ1-4; D perhaps matches TRBD1 (5 bases). The CDR3 consists of 14 residues. The V end lost 6 bases, the J end lost 3 bases, and 14 bases lay between the germline ends. Per germline, CDR1 SQVTM and CDR2 ANQGSEA. The CDR3 region is CSVSAGTANEKLFF. The CDR3 DNA follows: TGCAGCGTCAGTGCAGGGACGGCTAATGAAAAACTGTTTTTT.

The chain has TRBV28 and TRBJ2-7; 7 positions agree with TRBD1. CDR3 size: 14 residues. J was trimmed by 3 bases and V by 7 bases; bases with no gene match: 9. CDR1 MDHEN and CDR2 SYDVKM come from the germline V gene. For the CDR3, the DNA is TGTGCCAGCAAATTCGGGGACAGCTACTACGAGCAGTACTTC. This codes for CASKFGDSYYEQYF.

The genes are TRBV27 and TRBJ1-4, with D uncertain. Germline V gene lookup returns CDR1 MNHEY and CDR2 SMNVEV (reference sequence). The CDR3 sequence is 15 residues long. Trimming took 0 bases from V and 4 from J, leaving 9 bases between them. CDR3 DNA sequence: TGTGCCAGCAGTTTATCGCGAGGAGTTAATGAAAAACTGTTTTTT. As protein: CASSLSRGVNEKLFF. Variable domain in full (rest from reference TRBV27 and TRBJ1-4): EAQVTQNPRYLITVTGKKLTVTCSQNMNHEYMSWYRQDPGLGLRQIYYSMNVEVTDKGDVPEGYKVSRKEKRNFPLILESPSPNQTSLYFCASSLSRGVNEKLFFGSGTQLSVL.

This clone was seen only a few times. This rearrangement joins TRBV11-2 to TRBJ1-4, with a weak D call TRBD1 (5 bases). V gave up 1 base and J gave up 4 bases, with 22 bases separating them. There are 19 residues in the CDR3. CDR1 SGHAT and CDR2 FQNNGV come from the germline V gene. The CDR3 loop reads CASSLGRDGYSGYNEKLFF. DNA of the CDR3: TGTGCCAGCAGCTTAGGCAGGGACGGGTATTCGGGCTATAATGAAAAACTGTTTTTT. Together with reference TRBV11-2 and TRBJ1-4, the CDR3 gives the full variable domain: EAGVAQSPRYKIIEKRQSVAFWCNPISGHATLYWYQQILGQGPKLLIQFQNNGVVDDSQLPKDRFSAERLKGVDSTLKIQPAKLEDSAVYLCASSLGRDGYSGYNEKLFFGSGTQLSVL.